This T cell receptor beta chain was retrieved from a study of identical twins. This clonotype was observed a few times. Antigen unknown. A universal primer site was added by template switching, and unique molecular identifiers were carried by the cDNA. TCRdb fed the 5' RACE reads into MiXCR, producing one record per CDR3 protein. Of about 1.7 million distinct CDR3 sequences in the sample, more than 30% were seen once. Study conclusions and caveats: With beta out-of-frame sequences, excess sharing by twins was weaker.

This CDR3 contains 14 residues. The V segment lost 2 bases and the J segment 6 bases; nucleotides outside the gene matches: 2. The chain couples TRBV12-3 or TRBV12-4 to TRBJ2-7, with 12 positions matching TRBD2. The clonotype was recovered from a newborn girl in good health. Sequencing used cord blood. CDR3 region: CASSLMTSGGEQYF. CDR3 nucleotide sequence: TGTGCCAGCAGTTTAATGACTAGCGGGGGCGAGCAGTACTTC.